These 30 T cell receptor beta chains came from one sample sequenced in a study of spatial heterogeneity in lung cancer. A single record per CDR3 protein comes from TCRdb applying MiXCR to the 5' RACE reads. The data contain some 21,000 distinct CDR3 sequences, roughly 4.6% of them seen just once; the ten biggest clones take up 7% to 8.5%. The time point denotes: sample taken at primary tumor resection. Sequencing was performed on whole RNA extracted from tumor and nontumor lung tissue, or from frozen PBMC, and the material was left unsorted. The sequences come from PBMCs, collected at surgery. These receptors all stem from a male donor with early-stage non-small cell lung cancer.

This clonotype was counted at least ten times. The chain recombines TRBV20-1 with TRBJ1-5; 8 bases match TRBD1. The junction had 4 bases not matched to a gene; V was cut back by 5 bases and J by 7 bases. Germline CDR1 DFQATT, CDR2 SNEGSKA (reference sequence). CDR3 length equals 12 residues. The CDR3 DNA sequence: TGCAGTGCTGACAGGGGTGGACAGCCCCAGCATTTT. Amino acid sequence: CSADRGGQPQHF.

This clonotype has a count of ten or more. The rearrangement links TRBV7-2 to TRBJ1-2; a weak D match, TRBD1 (5 bases). The CDR3 covers 15 residues. Trimming shortened V by 4 bases and J by 3 bases, and 15 bases separated the two germline ends. Germline V CDR1 and CDR2: SGHTA, FQGNSA. The CDR3 reads CASSSPLGTYYGYTF. The CDR3 region has the DNA TGTGCCAGCAGCTCCCCCCTTGGGACCTACTATGGCTACACCTTC.

This clonotype was counted ten times or more. This rearrangement joins TRBV7-9 to TRBJ2-7; the D is unclear. The V and J ends lost 1 base and 1 base respectively, with 17 bases between them. Germline V CDR1 and CDR2: SEHNR, FQNEAQ (reference sequence). The CDR3 totals 17 residues. CDR3 amino acids: CASSLGAAGVGSYEQYF. The CDR3 DNA is TGTGCCAGCAGCTTAGGGGCGGCAGGAGTTGGGTCCTACGAGCAGTACTTC.

Many counts were recorded for this clonotype. This rearrangement joins TRBV6-1 to TRBJ1-2; perhaps TRBD1 as D (5 bases). The CDR3 covers 12 residues. CDR1 is MNHNS and CDR2 is SASEGT in the germline V gene. V was shortened by 7 bases and J by 4 bases, with 10 bases between the two germline ends. DNA for the CDR3: TGTGCCAGCACGTCCCAGGGCTATGGCTACACCTTC. Amino acids: CASTSQGYGYTF.

The chain recombines TRBV5-6 with TRBJ2-1; 14 bases map to TRBD2. CDR3 length equals 16 residues. The germline V gene encodes CDR1 SGHDT and CDR2 YYEEEE. V was pared by 4 bases and J by 9 bases, with 9 bases of the junction left unmatched. In DNA, the CDR3 is TGTGCCAGCAGCAGAGCGACTAGCGGGAGGGCCGTTGAGCAGTTCTTC. It is translated as CASSRATSGRAVEQFF.

This clonotype was seen repeatedly, ten times or more. As DNA, the CDR3 is TGTGCCAGCAGCTCCTTAGGGGGGCCGGGCGAGCAGTACTTC. It is translated as CASSSLGGPGEQYF. This chain uses TRBV7-2 with TRBJ2-7; D may be TRBD1 or TRBD2 (6 bases each). V shed 4 bases and J shed 6 bases, with 16 bases lying between them. The germline V gene encodes CDR1 SGHTA and CDR2 FQGNSA. This CDR3 region has 14 residues.

This clonotype was recorded many times. The gene calls are TRBV29-1 and TRBJ2-1, with TRBD1 as a possible D gene (5 bases). V was trimmed by 1 base and J by 3 bases, leaving 16 bases between them. Germline V gene data show CDR1 as SQVTM and CDR2 as ANQGSEA. The CDR3 has 16 amino acids. The CDR3 DNA reads TGCAGCGTTGAAGGCGTCGCCGGCAGGGTCTACAATGAGCAGTTCTTC. Encoded protein: CSVEGVAGRVYNEQFF.

This clonotype was observed a few times. The chain combines TRBV6-5 with TRBJ2-7; 7 nucleotides align to TRBD1. The ends lost 4 bases at V and 2 bases at J; junction bases unmatched: 8. Germline V lookup: CDR1 MNHEY, CDR2 SVGAGI. There are 15 residues in the CDR3. The CDR3 DNA reads TGTGCCAGCAGTTTAGGGGGCGCGTTCCCCTACGAGCAGTACTTC. It translates to CASSLGGAFPYEQYF.

The chain carries TRBV6-6 and TRBJ2-5; 8 nucleotides line up with TRBD2. The CDR3 is 15 residues long. V lost 3 bases and J lost 4; bases outside the gene matches: 7. The V gene's germline CDR1 is MNHNY and CDR2 SVGAGI (reference sequence). CDR3 sequence (DNA): TGTGCCAGCAGTTATCCCACGGGGGGGGTAGAGACCCAGTACTTC. It translates to CASSYPTGGVETQYF.

The sample holds many counts of this clonotype. The chain joins TRBV30 to TRBJ1-1, with 8 nucleotides matching TRBD1. The CDR3 totals 14 residues. Germline values: CDR1 GTSNPN, CDR2 SVGIG (reference sequence). Germline trimming cut 1 base from V and 4 bases from J; bases unmatched to any gene: 5. The CDR3 DNA is TGTGCCTGGAGTGGCGGACAGGGTTTCACTGAAGCTTTCTTT. This encodes CAWSGGQGFTEAFF.

This clonotype was picked up many times. This chain uses TRBV13 with TRBJ2-3; 9 bases fit TRBD1. This CDR3 is built from 16 residues. The V gene end was trimmed by 5 bases and the J gene end by 5 bases; junction bases not matched to a gene: 11. Germline V CDR1 and CDR2: PRHDT, FYEKMQ (reference sequence). Written as DNA, the CDR3 is TGTGCCAGCAGCAACCGGGACAGGGTCGTTCAAGATACGCAGTATTTT. Translated: CASSNRDRVVQDTQYF.

The chain recombines TRBV27 with TRBJ2-3, with 7 bases aligning to TRBD1. V lost 4 bases to trimming and J lost 4 bases; unmatched junction nucleotides: 14. The CDR3 length is 17 residues. The germline CDR1 and CDR2 sequences are MNHEY and SMNVEV (reference sequence). CDR3 DNA: TGTGCCAGCAGTTCTACTTCAGCACAGGGGTACTCAGATACGCAGTATTTT. As protein: CASSSTSAQGYSDTQYF.

V usage is TRBV18 and J usage is TRBJ1-4, with 10 bases that match TRBD1. The CDR3 contains 15 residues. Losses at the gene ends were 2 bases for V and 3 bases for J; bases not matched to a gene: 0. Germline CDR1 is KGHSH and CDR2 is LQKENI. The CDR3 reads CASSPGQGANEKLFF. The DNA for the CDR3 is TGTGCCAGCTCACCAGGACAGGGGGCTAATGAAAAACTGTTTTTT.

This clonotype showed up many times. V and J are TRBV24-1 and TRBJ1-2; no clear D. The germline gives CDR1 KGHDR, CDR2 SFDVKD. Trimming cost V 4 bases and J 1 base, with 9 bases left between them. The CDR3 runs 14 residues. CDR3 in amino acids: CATSETEGNYGYTF. CDR3 DNA: TGTGCCACCAGTGAAACCGAGGGTAACTATGGCTACACCTTC.

Relative to its sample, this clonotype is medium-sized. The J gene is TRBJ2-7, the V gene TRBV12-3 or TRBV12-4, with 11 bases lining up with TRBD2. CDR3 size: 14 residues. Unmatched junction bases numbered 2, after V lost 4 bases and J lost 3 bases. This CDR3 is CASSSGTSGYEQYF. The CDR3 nucleotides read TGTGCCAGCAGTTCCGGGACTAGCGGCTACGAGCAGTACTTC.

This clonotype has ten or more counts. V and J are TRBV4-2 and TRBJ2-3; TRBD2 matches 11 bases. CDR1 and CDR2 from the germline V gene are LGHNA and YNFKEQ. This CDR3 has 17 amino acids. The ends lost 0 bases at V and 5 bases at J; junction bases unmatched: 7. This CDR3 reads CASSQERSSGRGDTQYF. Here the CDR3 DNA reads TGTGCCAGCAGCCAAGAAAGGAGTAGCGGGAGGGGAGATACGCAGTATTTT.

In its sample, this clonotype was seen many times. The junction does not match germline at one end; this may be a read error. The chain's CDR3 is CASSLDTGGGETQYF. In DNA form, the CDR3 reads TGTGCTAGCAGCTTAGATACGGGAGGTGGGGAGACCCAGTACTTC. This chain connects TRBV7-7 to TRBJ2-5, with 7 bases that match TRBD2. Germline assignment: CDR1 SSHAT and CDR2 FNYEAQ (reference sequence). The CDR3 extends over 15 amino acids.

This clonotype has a count of ten or more. V gene TRBV6-1 combines with J gene TRBJ2-3; D remains unclear. Trimming took 1 base from V and 4 from J, leaving 9 bases between them. CDR1 is MNHNS and CDR2 is SASEGT in the germline V gene. CDR3 size: 14 residues. As DNA, the CDR3 is TGTGCCAGCAGTGAAGGGTTTGTCGCAGATACGCAGTATTTT. It yields the protein CASSEGFVADTQYF.

This clonotype showed up just a few times. The chain uses TRBV27 and TRBJ2-7, with TRBD2 matching over 8 bases. The trim removed 4 bases at V and 2 bases at J, leaving 7 bases unmatched. Per germline, CDR1 MNHEY and CDR2 SMNVEV (reference sequence). This CDR3 contains 15 residues. CDR3 sequence: CASSSRLANPYEQYF. In DNA form, the CDR3 reads TGTGCCAGCAGTTCTAGACTAGCGAACCCCTACGAGCAGTACTTC.

Many counts were recorded for this clonotype. One end of the junction does not line up with germline, which may come from a read error. The V call is TRBV20-1, the J call TRBJ1-1, with D possibly being TRBD1 (6 bases). Germline V CDR1 and CDR2: DFQATT, SNEGSKA (reference sequence). The CDR3 extends over 13 amino acids. This CDR3 reads CSARGGVTTEAFF. In DNA form, the CDR3 reads TGCAGTGCGAGAGGGGGAGTTACCACTGAAGCTTTCTTT.

This clonotype was seen repeatedly, ten times or more. J is TRBJ1-5 and V is TRBV6-2 or TRBV6-3, with D tentatively TRBD1 (6 bases). Per germline, CDR1 MNHEY and CDR2 SVGEGT. This CDR3 comprises 17 residues. V lost 0 bases to trimming and J lost 7 bases, with 19 bases between them. In nucleotides, the CDR3 is TGTGCCAGCAGTTACTCCAGACAGGCCCTGTGGAACCAGCCCCAGCATTTT. The encoded protein is CASSYSRQALWNQPQHF.

This clonotype was counted ten times or more. The rearrangement uses TRBV7-3 and TRBJ2-6; 8 bases match TRBD1. Germline CDR1 SGHTA, CDR2 FQGTGA. Trimming at V came to 5 bases and at J to 0 bases, leaving 6 bases not matched to a gene. The CDR3 length is 17 residues. The CDR3 sequence is CASSPDRGLSGANVLTF. In DNA form, the CDR3 reads TGTGCCAGCAGCCCAGACAGGGGACTCTCTGGGGCCAACGTCCTGACTTTC.

The rearrangement links TRBV3-2 to TRBJ2-2. TRBV3-2 is recorded as a pseudogene. CDR3 length equals 17 residues. The CDR3 DNA reads TGTGCCAGCAGCCAAGAATACGCAGTTCGGAACACCGGGGAGCTGTTTTTT. This codes for CASSQEYAVRNTGELFF.

This clonotype was seen many times. This chain uses TRBV11-2 with TRBJ2-6; D may correspond to TRBD1 or TRBD2 (5 bases each). Trimming cost V 7 bases and J 2 bases, with 18 bases left between them. The V gene's germline CDR1 is SGHAT and CDR2 FQNNGV. This CDR3 comprises 17 residues. Here the CDR3 reads CASTPGPRLTGANVLTF. As DNA, the CDR3 is TGTGCCAGCACACCGGGACCCCGATTAACTGGGGCCAACGTCCTGACTTTC.

The V and J genes are TRBV6-6 and TRBJ1-6, with 8 bases identical to TRBD1. CDR1 MNHNY and CDR2 SVGAGI come from the germline V gene (reference sequence). Trimming took 0 bases from V and 5 from J; bases not matched to a gene: 6. CDR3 length: 17 amino acids. The CDR3 here is CASSYSITGGNNSPLHF. In DNA form, the CDR3 reads TGTGCCAGCAGTTACTCGATCACAGGGGGTAATAATTCACCCCTCCACTTT.

This clonotype was seen at least ten times. The chain combines TRBV5-1 with TRBJ2-1, with 7 nucleotides matching TRBD2. Germline trimming cut 4 bases from V and 4 bases from J; bases unmatched to any gene: 8. CDR3 length: 15 residues. In germline, CDR1 is SGHRS, CDR2 YFSETQ. In DNA, the CDR3 is TGCGCCAGCAGCCCTGGACTAGTCGTATACAATGAGCAGTTCTTC. This sequence encodes CASSPGLVVYNEQFF. Filled out from reference TRBV5-1 and TRBJ2-1, the complete variable domain reads KAGVTQTPRYLIKTRGQQVTLSCSPISGHRSVSWYQQTPGQGLQFLFEYFSETQRNKGNFPGRFSGRQFSNSRSEMNVSTLELGDSALYLCASSPGLVVYNEQFFGPGTRLTVL.

This clonotype appeared many times. V and J are TRBV3-1 and TRBJ2-7, with D perhaps TRBD1 or TRBD2 (5 bases each). The CDR3 extends over 13 amino acids. Trimming removed 4 bases from V and 3 bases from J, with 10 bases in between. In germline, CDR1 is LGHDT, CDR2 YNNKEL (reference sequence). The CDR3 loop reads CASSPGPHYEQYF. CDR3 bases: TGTGCCAGCAGCCCGGGACCTCACTACGAGCAGTACTTC.

This clonotype was counted many times. The junction does not match germline at one end; this may be a read error. The chain has TRBV5-1 and TRBJ2-7; 8 positions agree with TRBD1. The CDR3 spans 10 residues. From germline, CDR1 is SGHRS and CDR2 YFSETQ. This chain's CDR3 is CASSLDRGNF. CDR3 nucleotide sequence: TGCGCCAGCAGCTTGGACAGGGGGAACTTC.

This sequence joins TRBV20-1 and TRBJ1-3, with D perhaps TRBD1 (5 bases). With 3 bases removed from V and 2 bases from J, the gap between germline ends came to 14 bases. The CDR3 has 15 amino acids. Germline lookup yields CDR1 DFQATT and CDR2 SNEGSKA (reference sequence). CDR3 sequence reads: CSARPTGGTGNTIYF. The DNA for the CDR3 is TGCAGTGCTAGGCCAACGGGGGGGACTGGAAACACCATATATTTT.

This clonotype showed up many times. The rearrangement uses TRBV19 and TRBJ1-5; D is perhaps TRBD1 (5 bases). This CDR3 spans 16 amino acids. V shed 10 bases and J shed 3 bases, with 22 bases lying between them. Germline V gene sequence: CDR1 LNHDA, CDR2 SQIVND (reference sequence). In DNA, the CDR3 is TGTGCCACCTTCGAAGGAAGAGGGACCCTCAATCAGCCCCAGCATTTT. This encodes CATFEGRGTLNQPQHF.